The TCR beta chain under discussion was sequenced for a study of T cells in Graves' hyperthyroidism and ophthalmopathy. In regard to this clonotype: The antigen remains unidentified.

Template material for amplifying TCR beta CDR3 regions consisted of RNA transcripts. With the HTBI primer set, the TCR CDR3 went through a first round of RT-PCR. TCRdb re-called the multiplex PCR reads through MiXCR, storing one row per CDR3 protein. The table includes 350,000 to 450,000 distinct CDR3 sequences, around 13% detected once. Uncontrolled infection, other autoimmune disease, pregnancy or lactation led to exclusion. The CDR3 length is 12 residues. Trimming cost V 10 bases and J 2 bases; bases outside gene matches: 4. CDR1 and CDR2 (germline): ENHRY, SYGVKD. Findings of the study overall: Most expanded thyroid clonotypes above 0.001 recurred in blood.

The sample taken for sequencing was blood. The source of this sequence is a woman aged 55-70 years with Graves' hyperthyroidism. The chain has TRBV10-3 and TRBJ1-1; 7 bases are shared with TRBD1. The CDR3 loop reads CATNRGNTEAFF. For the CDR3, the DNA is TGTGCCACCAACAGGGGCAACACTGAAGCTTTCTTT.